A single sample is the source of the 8 T cell receptor beta chains below, sequenced in a study of blood T cell repertoires in COVID-19. Assay used: immunoSEQ multiplex PCR; TCRdb lists only in-frame clones, some missing. The data show 110,000 or so clones, 87% seen once. Specimen: peripheral blood. These receptors were obtained from a human donor in a cohort sampled during active COVID-19.

The chain couples TRBV11-2 to TRBJ1-3, with D tentatively TRBD1 (5 bases). Trimming stripped 5 bases from V and 0 bases from J, with 14 bases between. The germline CDR1 and CDR2 sequences are SGHAT and FQNNGV. The CDR3 has 16 residues. CDR3 amino acids: CASSGRGGSSGNTIYF. The CDR3 DNA sequence: TGTGCCAGCAGCGGAAGGGGAGGAAGCTCTGGAAACACCATATATTTT.

This chain connects TRBV18 to TRBJ2-1, with TRBD2 matching 16 bases. The length of the CDR3 is 18 residues. Per the germline V gene, CDR1 is KGHSH and CDR2 is LQKENI. J lost 7 bases, V lost 3 bases, and 9 bases had no gene match. For the CDR3, the DNA is TGTGCCAGCTCACCGATGGGACTAGCGGGAGGGCCTGGGAATGAGCAGTTCTTC. It specifies CASSPMGLAGGPGNEQFF.

The CDR3 loop is CASSRDPGGYGYTF. The CDR3 DNA is TGTGCCAGCAGCCGGGACCCCGGAGGGTATGGCTACACCTTC. This chain connects TRBV28 to TRBJ1-2; tentatively, D is TRBD1 (5 bases). There are 14 residues in the CDR3. CDR1 MDHEN and CDR2 SYDVKM come from the germline V gene. V shed 6 bases and J shed 5 bases, with 16 bases lying between them.

The gene calls are TRBV11-2 and TRBJ2-1; 9 bases agree with TRBD2. The CDR3 sequence is 17 residues long. The junction had 15 bases not matched to a gene; V was cut back by 4 bases and J by 8 bases. CDR1 and CDR2 from the germline V gene are SGHAT and FQNNGV. CDR3 residues: CASSSFRGSGSVYEQFF. The CDR3 nucleotides read TGTGCCAGCAGCTCCTTCCGGGGTAGCGGGAGTGTCTATGAGCAGTTCTTC.

This chain uses TRBV19 with TRBJ2-3; TRBD2 aligns across 7 bases. Germline assignment: CDR1 LNHDA and CDR2 SQIVND (reference sequence). After removal of 0 bases from V and 8 bases from J, the junction contained 8 bases not matched to a gene. The CDR3 has 15 residues. CDR3 bases: TGTGCCAGTAGTATAGACCACCCGGGACTAATTACGCAGTATTTT. Residues: CASSIDHPGLITQYF.

V gene TRBV7-2 combines with J gene TRBJ1-1; D not certain. The germline V and J ends were trimmed by 1 base and 6 bases, with 15 bases remaining between them. Germline lookup yields CDR1 SGHTA and CDR2 FQGNSA. The CDR3 totals 15 residues. The CDR3 sequence is CASSLERLGDAEAFF. CDR3 bases: TGTGCCAGCAGCTTAGAGAGGTTAGGAGACGCTGAAGCTTTCTTT. Supplemented by reference TRBV7-2 and TRBJ1-1, the full variable domain reads GAGVSQSPSNKVTEKGKDVELRCDPISGHTALYWYRQSLGQGLEFLIYFQGNSAPDKSGLPSDRFSAERTGGSVSTLTIQRTQQEDSAVYLCASSLERLGDAEAFFGQGTRLTVV.

The V and J genes are TRBV6-5 and TRBJ2-1, with D possibly matching TRBD1 (6 bases). V was shortened by 2 bases and J by 5 bases, with 7 bases between the two germline ends. Germline assignment: CDR1 MNHEY and CDR2 SVGAGI. This CDR3 has 13 amino acids. The CDR3: CASSYRQDNEQFF. The CDR3 DNA follows: TGTGCCAGCAGTTACAGACAGGACAATGAGCAGTTCTTC.

This chain connects TRBV5-4 to TRBJ1-1, with D possibly matching TRBD1 (5 bases). The CDR3 consists of 17 residues. The ends were cut back, 3 bases at V and 4 bases at J, with 22 bases in the middle. Germline values: CDR1 SGHNT, CDR2 YYREEE (reference sequence). CDR3 DNA sequence: TGTGCCAGCAGCTCCCTAATGGGGGGGGGATCATTCACTGAAGCTTTCTTT. Encoded protein: CASSSLMGGGSFTEAFF.